A selection of T cell receptor beta chains follows, all from one sample in a study of spatial heterogeneity in lung cancer. Each CDR3 protein gets one entry after TCRdb re-called the 5' RACE reads with MiXCR. The sample shows about 15,000 distinct CDR3 sequences, around 8% of them seen only once. Source: PBMCs, taken at surgery. Receptors were obtained from a female donor with early-stage non-small cell lung cancer. Each CDR3 is given with its conserved first and last residue. A D gene is named only where the DNA matches it firmly. Some rows mark clone size as missing; the rest say once, few, many or name a class of expanded clone.

clone_size j_call v_call d_call cdr3_aa cdr3_nt
many TRBJ1-2 TRBV7-9 TRBD1 CASSLGQGRAYGYTF TGTGCCAGCAGCCTGGGACAGGGAAGGGCCTATGGCTACACCTTC
. TRBJ2-2 TRBV4-1 TRBD2 CASSPSGLAGGRGLFF TGCGCCAGCAGCCCCTCGGGACTAGCGGGGGGTCGCGGGCTGTTTTTT
few TRBJ2-7 TRBV6-1 . CASTSGSYEQYF TGTGCCAGCACTTCAGGGTCGTACGAGCAGTACTTC
few TRBJ1-2 TRBV7-2 . CASSALGGYGYTF TGTGCCAGCAGCGCCCTGGGAGGGTATGGCTACACCTTC
few TRBJ2-1 TRBV29-1 . CSALRIGGGSYNEQFF TGCAGCGCTCTCCGTATCGGGGGCGGTTCCTACAATGAGCAGTTCTTC
many TRBJ2-3 TRBV6-1 TRBD1 CASGGTGRKDTQYF TGTGCCAGCGGCGGGACAGGCAGGAAAGATACGCAGTATTTT
few TRBJ2-6 TRBV18 . CASSDPRGANVLTF TGTGCCAGCTCTGATCCTCGCGGGGCCAACGTCCTGACTTTC
many TRBJ2-7 TRBV20-1 . CSAPTAGQSEQYF TGCAGTGCCCCCACGGCGGGTCAGAGCGAGCAGTACTTC
many TRBJ1-2 TRBV7-9 . CASSFGDGYTF TGTGCCAGCAGCTTTGGAGATGGCTACACCTTC
. TRBJ2-1 TRBV3-1 TRBD2 CASSQRASGPFFNEQFF TGTGCCAGCAGCCAAAGGGCTAGCGGACCCTTTTTTAATGAGCAGTTCTTC
many TRBJ2-5 TRBV30 TRBD2 CAWTSGQETQYF TGTGCCTGGACTAGCGGGCAAGAGACCCAGTACTTC
many TRBJ1-6 TRBV29-1 . CSVASQDPNSPLHF TGCAGCGTTGCCTCACAGGACCCAAATTCACCCCTCCACTTT
many TRBJ2-5 TRBV7-6 . CASSSNPGAGEETQYF TGTGCCAGCAGCTCCAACCCGGGGGCTGGTGAAGAGACCCAGTACTTC
many TRBJ2-3 TRBV27 . CASAMAGRADTQYF TGTGCCAGCGCTATGGCGGGGCGGGCAGATACGCAGTATTTT
few TRBJ1-5 TRBV20-1 . CSARDPGRQFNQPRHF TGCAGTGCTAGGGACCCCGGCCGACAGTTCAATCAGCCCCGGCATTTT
many TRBJ1-1 TRBV30 . CAGSRNTEAFF TGTGCCGGATCCAGGAACACTGAAGCTTTCTTT
few TRBJ2-5 TRBV7-6 . CASSVTPDARTQYF TGTGCCAGCAGCGTCACCCCCGACGCGAGGACCCAGTACTTC
many TRBJ2-5 TRBV6-6 . CASSKETQYF TGTGCCAGCAGCAAAGAGACCCAGTACTTC
many TRBJ2-5 TRBV29-1 . CSVERQEETQYF TGCAGCGTTGAGCGACAGGAAGAGACCCAGTACTTC
few TRBJ2-3 TRBV4-1 . CASSQEGQSTDTQYF TGCGCCAGCAGCCAAGAAGGACAGAGCACAGATACGCAGTATTTT
. TRBJ2-3 TRBV12-3/TRBV12-4 . CASSVTDTQYF TGTGCCAGCAGCGTCACAGATACGCAATATTTT
few TRBJ2-5 TRBV5-6 TRBD2 CASSLARREGYQETQYF TGTGCCAGCAGCTTGGCCCGGAGGGAGGGCTACCAAGAGACCCAGTACTTC
many TRBJ1-2 TRBV28 . CASSLAGAGDYGYTF TGTGCCAGCAGTTTAGCGGGGGCCGGGGACTATGGCTACACCTTC
many TRBJ2-1 TRBV7-3 . CASSSWAVSYNEQFF TGTGCCAGCAGCTCCTGGGCGGTCTCCTACAATGAGCAGTTCTTC
few TRBJ2-5 TRBV12-3/TRBV12-4 . CASSLATSLGRETQYF TGTGCCAGCAGCCTTGCCACCTCCCTAGGTCGGGAGACCCAGTACTTC
many TRBJ2-3 TRBV6-6 TRBD2 CASSPPAGGTDTQYF TGTGCCAGCAGTCCCCCAGCGGGAGGCACAGATACGCAGTATTTT